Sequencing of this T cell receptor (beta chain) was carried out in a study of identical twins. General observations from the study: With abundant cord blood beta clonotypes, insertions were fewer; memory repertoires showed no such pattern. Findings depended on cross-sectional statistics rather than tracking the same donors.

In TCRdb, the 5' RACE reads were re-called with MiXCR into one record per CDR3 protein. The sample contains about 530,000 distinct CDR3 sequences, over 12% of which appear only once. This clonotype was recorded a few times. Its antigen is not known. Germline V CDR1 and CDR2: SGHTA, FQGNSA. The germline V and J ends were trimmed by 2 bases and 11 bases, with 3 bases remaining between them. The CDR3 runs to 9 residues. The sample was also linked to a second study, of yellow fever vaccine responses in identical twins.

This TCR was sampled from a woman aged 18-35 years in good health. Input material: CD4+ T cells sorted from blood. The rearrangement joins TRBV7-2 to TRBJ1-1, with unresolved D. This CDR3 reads CASSLYAFF. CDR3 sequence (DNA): TGTGCCAGCAGCTTATACGCTTTCTTT.